This T cell receptor beta chain was identified in a study of T cell repertoires in cytomegalovirus infection. Background on the study: Shared public TCR beta signatures pointed to both CMV infection and a matching HLA type.

This clonotype was seen ten or more times. Its antigen remains unknown. Study observations and caveats: There were HLA-C-restricted CMV-specific TCR beta clonotypes dominating the ex vivo response.

This CDR3 region has 13 residues. V gave up 5 bases and J gave up 6 bases, with 10 bases separating them. Germline V gene sequence: CDR1 LGHNT, CDR2 FRNRAP. In TCRdb, the reads were re-called with MiXCR into one record per CDR3 protein. The data hold 100,000 to 150,000 distinct CDR3 sequences, with around 25% observed a single time. The sequenced material came from PBMCs, sequenced either directly or after in vitro stimulation (not recorded which). The V gene is TRBV12-5, the J gene TRBJ2-2; possibly TRBD2 for D (6 bases). This sequence originates from a human donor in good health (CMV status not recorded). Some clones in this sample may be carry-over from other donors' samples. DNA of the CDR3: TGTGCTAGTGGTGCCCCGGGGGCCGGGGAGCTGTTTTTT. Encoded protein: CASGAPGAGELFF.